This T cell receptor (beta chain) appears in the sequencing data of a study of T cells after yellow fever vaccination. TCRdb recomputed calls from the 5' RACE reads with MiXCR, one row per CDR3 protein. Altogether approximately 450,000 distinct CDR3 sequences are present, under 20% being singletons, with the ten largest covering 15% to 20%. V shed 4 bases and J shed 5 bases, with 11 bases lying between them. The CDR3 has 14 amino acids. This clonotype was obtained from a man between 18 and 35 years old who received the YFV17D yellow fever vaccine. Sequenced material: PBMCs, taken before the yellow fever booster vaccination. The rearrangement uses TRBV12-3 or TRBV12-4 and TRBJ2-2; D remains unclear. CDR3 residues: CASSSGPYTGELFF. In nucleotides, the CDR3 is TGTGCCAGCAGTTCCGGGCCTTATACCGGGGAGCTGTTTTTT.